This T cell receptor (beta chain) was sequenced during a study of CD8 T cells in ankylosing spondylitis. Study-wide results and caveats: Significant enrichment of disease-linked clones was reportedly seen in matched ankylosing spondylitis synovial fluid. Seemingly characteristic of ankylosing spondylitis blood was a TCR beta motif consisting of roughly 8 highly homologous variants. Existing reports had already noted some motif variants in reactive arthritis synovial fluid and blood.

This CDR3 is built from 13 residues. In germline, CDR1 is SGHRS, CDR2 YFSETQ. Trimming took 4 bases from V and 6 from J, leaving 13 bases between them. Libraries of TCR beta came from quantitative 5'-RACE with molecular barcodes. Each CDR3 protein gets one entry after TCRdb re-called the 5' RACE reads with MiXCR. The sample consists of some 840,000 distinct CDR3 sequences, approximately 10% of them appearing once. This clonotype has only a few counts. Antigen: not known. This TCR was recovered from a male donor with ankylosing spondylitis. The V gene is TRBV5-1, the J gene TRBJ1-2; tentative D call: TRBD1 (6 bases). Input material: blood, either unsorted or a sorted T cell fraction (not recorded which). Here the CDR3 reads CASSARGNDGYTF. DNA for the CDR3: TGCGCCAGCAGCGCGAGGGGGAATGATGGCTACACCTTC.